These 30 T cell receptor delta chains share one sample of origin, sequenced in a study of Vδ1+ human thymocytes. Extracted RNA was reverse transcribed into cDNA. CDR3 amplicons came from multiplex PCR with pooled V-gene forward and constant-region reverse primers. TCRdb reapplied CATT to the multiplex PCR reads. The table includes tens of thousands of delta-chain clones, more than 15% detected once. Whole-study findings and limits: Thymic TRG and TRD repertoires appeared highly polyclonal, with Gaussian CDR3 length distributions.

For these TCRs, the target antigens are not known. Sequencing input: Vdelta1+ gamma-delta thymocytes from the thymus. Specified subset: FACS-sorted CD3+ TCRalphabeta- TCRVdelta1+ TCRVdelta2- thymocytes. These receptors originate from a boy under two years old who had congenital heart surgery.

This clone came up a few times. J is TRDJ1 and V is TRDV1; 8 nucleotides align to TRDD3. Germline V lookup: CDR1 TSWWSYY, CDR2 QGS. This CDR3 spans 20 amino acids. V shed 0 bases and J 2 bases; nucleotides not matched to a gene: 17. CDR3 loop: CALGELPFPGFGIRTDKLIF. The CDR3 region has the DNA TGTGCTCTTGGGGAACTACCGTTCCCCGGTTTCGGGATACGGACCGATAAACTCATCTTT.

This clone was seen more than once but under ten times. The V gene is TRDV1, the J gene TRDJ1; perhaps TRDD3 as D (6 bases). V lost 4 bases and J lost 3, with 21 bases in between. The CDR3 contains 17 residues. The V gene's germline CDR1 is TSWWSYY and CDR2 QGS. CDR3 sequence (DNA): TGTGCTCTTGGGGCCAAGTGGTGGGGGTCTCGGGCCGATAAACTCATCTTT. Encoded protein: CALGAKWWGSRADKLIF.

This chain uses TRDV1 with TRDJ1, with D maybe TRDD3 (5 bases). The ends were cut back, 2 bases at V and 4 bases at J, with 29 bases in the middle. In germline, CDR1 is TSWWSYY, CDR2 QGS. The CDR3 is made up of 20 amino acids. CDR3 coding DNA: TGTGCTCTTGGGGAATGTGAGGGGGCTAGCCCAGATCCAGTTGTCGATAAACTCATCTTT. It yields the protein CALGECEGASPDPVVDKLIF.

V gene TRDV1 combines with J gene TRDJ1, with D perhaps matching TRDD2 or TRDD3 (7 bases each). Germline lookup yields CDR1 TSWWSYY and CDR2 QGS. CDR3 length: 17 amino acids. The V and J ends lost 1 base and 8 bases respectively, with 23 bases between them. This CDR3 is CALGEQLPRLPGGKLIF. CDR3 sequence (DNA): TGTGCTCTTGGGGAACAGCTTCCTAGACTCCCTGGGGGCAAACTCATCTTT.

The gene calls are TRDV1 and TRDJ1; D unresolved. Deletions cut 1 base from V and 2 bases from J, with 26 bases between. Germline V gene lookup returns CDR1 TSWWSYY and CDR2 QGS. The CDR3 spans 20 residues. DNA of the CDR3: TGTGCTCTTGGGGAACCCTTAGCCGCATCTAGATCGGGACGTACCGATAAACTCATCTTT. Its translation: CALGEPLAASRSGRTDKLIF.

The table lists this clone with a count of one. The chain carries TRDV1 and TRDJ1, with D uncertain. The CDR3 totals 17 residues. Germline V gene lookup returns CDR1 TSWWSYY and CDR2 QGS. V was cut by 3 bases and J by 1 base, with 18 bases left in between. DNA for the CDR3: TGTGCTCTTGGGGAGACGACCGGGCTTGGGAGCACCGATAAACTCATCTTT. Translation gives CALGETTGLGSTDKLIF.

The chain employs TRDV1 and TRDJ1; 10 bases agree with TRDD3. The CDR3 runs 20 residues. J was trimmed by 1 base and V by 0 bases; bases with no gene match: 14. The germline gives CDR1 TSWWSYY, CDR2 QGS. This CDR3 is CALGELGPLLGDAGTDKLIF. The CDR3 region has the DNA TGTGCTCTTGGGGAACTAGGCCCGCTACTGGGGGATGCGGGCACCGATAAACTCATCTTT.

This chain links TRDV1 with TRDJ1; 12 nucleotides align to TRDD3. CDR3 length: 23 residues. After removal of 0 bases from V and 5 bases from J, the junction contained 25 bases not matched to a gene. Germline-derived CDR1 and CDR2 are TSWWSYY and QGS. CDR3 in DNA: TGTGCTCTTGGGGAACTAGACCAGTCTTCCCCAAAGTACTGGGGGATACAGGGGGATAAACTCATCTTT. Translating it yields CALGELDQSSPKYWGIQGDKLIF.

The V gene is TRDV1, the J gene TRDJ1; 13 bases are shared with TRDD3. The CDR3 covers 24 residues. After removal of 1 base from V and 3 bases from J, the junction contained 26 bases not matched to a gene. Germline loops: CDR1 TSWWSYY, CDR2 QGS. CDR3 bases: TGTGCTCTTGGGGAACGGGGCTCCACTCCTCTTCTGTACTGGGGGATACGGGTCCCCGATAAACTCATCTTT. Its translation is CALGERGSTPLLYWGIRVPDKLIF.

V is TRDV1 and J is TRDJ1, with 13 bases fitting TRDD3. Unmatched junction bases numbered 29, after V lost 4 bases and J lost 0 bases. CDR1 is TSWWSYY, CDR2 QGS, per germline. This CDR3 comprises 25 residues. CDR3 bases: TGTGCTCTTGGGGGGAAACTACCGTATAGAAGGGTCATACTGGGGGATACGCCTTACACCGATAAACTCATCTTT. Residues: CALGGKLPYRRVILGDTPYTDKLIF.

V is TRDV1 and J is TRDJ1, with D possibly matching TRDD3 (6 bases). V dropped 3 bases and J dropped 1 base, with 33 bases sitting between them. CDR1 TSWWSYY and CDR2 QGS come from the germline V gene. The CDR3 consists of 22 residues. The DNA for the CDR3 is TGTGCTCTTGGGGAGCACATTCCCCTCGGCTTTAGGGGATCCTGTTCCACCGATAAACTCATCTTT. It encodes CALGEHIPLGFRGSCSTDKLIF.

This clone was counted only a few times. A much larger clone differs by one base, so this may be a read error. The chain joins TRDV2 to TRDJ1; D unclear. The CDR3 extends over 15 amino acids. Germline CDR1 is GEAIGNYY and CDR2 is EKD. With 0 bases removed from V and 0 bases from J, the gap between germline ends came to 10 bases. CDR3 protein: CACDTRSMYTDKLIF. The CDR3 nucleotides read TGTGCCTGTGACACCCGGAGTATGTACACCGATAAACTCATCTTT.

This clone was seen a few times. V usage is TRDV1 and J usage is TRDJ1; the D gene could be TRDD2 or TRDD3 (6 bases each). V was pared by 0 bases and J by 6 bases, with 23 bases between. The CDR3 sequence is 18 residues long. The germline V gene encodes CDR1 TSWWSYY and CDR2 QGS. The CDR3 protein is CALGELFPSHGGPHKLIF. CDR3 DNA sequence: TGTGCTCTTGGGGAACTGTTTCCTTCCCACGGGGGACCTCATAAACTCATCTTT.

This rearrangement joins TRDV1 to TRDJ1, with D unresolved. Germline V gene data show CDR1 as TSWWSYY and CDR2 as QGS. Trimming pared 5 bases from V and 0 bases from J, leaving 34 bases between. The CDR3 is 22 residues long. CDR3 sequence reads: CALGNSHSPCSGPLQNTDKLIF. CDR3 in DNA: TGTGCTCTTGGGAACTCCCATTCCCCTTGCTCCGGACCTTTACAGAACACCGATAAACTCATCTTT.

The chain recombines TRDV1 with TRDJ1; 8 bases fit TRDD3. CDR3 length equals 17 residues. Germline V lookup: CDR1 TSWWSYY, CDR2 QGS. V lost 2 bases, J lost 0 bases, and 8 bases stayed unmatched. The CDR3, as DNA: TGTGCTCTTGGGGAAGTTACTGGGGGTTTGTACACCGATAAACTCATCTTT. Translated, it gives CALGEVTGGLYTDKLIF.

This clone was counted a few times. The V call is TRDV1, the J call TRDJ1, with TRDD2 identical over 9 bases. CDR3 size: 19 residues. V was pared by 3 bases and J by 0 bases, with 14 bases of the junction left unmatched. CDR1 is TSWWSYY and CDR2 is QGS in the germline V gene. In DNA form, the CDR3 reads TGTGCTCTTGGGGAGATATTCCTTCCTACTTACAGGTACACCGATAAACTCATCTTT. This translates into CALGEIFLPTYRYTDKLIF.

V gene TRDV1 combines with J gene TRDJ1; 11 positions agree with TRDD3. V was clipped by 3 bases and J by 6 bases; unmatched bases: 15. This CDR3 region has 18 residues. Germline values: CDR1 TSWWSYY, CDR2 QGS. CDR3 nucleotide sequence: TGTGCTCTTGGGGAGTTTTTTAGCGTACTGGGGGATAGCCATAAACTCATCTTT. Protein product: CALGEFFSVLGDSHKLIF.

This clone was seen a handful of times. This rearrangement joins TRDV1 to TRDJ1; 9 bases agree with TRDD3. V was clipped by 0 bases and J by 1 base; unmatched bases: 12. Germline loops: CDR1 TSWWSYY, CDR2 QGS. The CDR3 runs 19 residues. In nucleotides, the CDR3 is TGTGCTCTTGGGGAACTTCTCCAGGCTGGGGGATCGTCCACCGATAAACTCATCTTT. Translation: CALGELLQAGGSSTDKLIF.

The V gene is TRDV2, the J gene TRDJ1; 11 positions match TRDD3. With V trimmed by 5 bases and J by 3 bases, 31 bases remained unmatched. The germline gives CDR1 GEAIGNYY, CDR2 EKD. This CDR3 is 23 amino acids long. CDR3 sequence: CACGQTSSRNWGILSGYADKLIF. The DNA of the CDR3 is TGTGCCTGTGGCCAAACCTCATCCCGAAACTGGGGGATATTGTCTGGGTACGCCGATAAACTCATCTTT.

The rearrangement joins TRDV1 to TRDJ1; 8 nucleotides match TRDD3. This CDR3 is 19 amino acids long. Germline values: CDR1 TSWWSYY, CDR2 QGS. Germline trimming cut 4 bases from V and 1 base from J; bases unmatched to any gene: 17. CDR3 in DNA: TGTGCTCTTGGGGTATGTCGTTTCCGTCCTGGGGGACTCACCGATAAACTCATCTTT. Translation: CALGVCRFRPGGLTDKLIF.

A word on this clone: The sample holds other DNA sequences that translate to the same CDR3. J is TRDJ1 and V is TRDV1; D uncertain. V shed 4 bases and J shed 0 bases, with 12 bases lying between them. Per the germline V gene, CDR1 is TSWWSYY and CDR2 is QGS. The CDR3 spans 15 residues. This CDR3 is CALGGHPYYTDKLIF. The CDR3 region has the DNA TGTGCTCTTGGGGGCCACCCGTATTACACCGATAAACTCATCTTT.

This chain links TRDV1 with TRDJ1, with 8 bases fitting TRDD2. V gave up 0 bases and J gave up 3 bases; unmatched junction bases: 33. Germline CDR1 TSWWSYY, CDR2 QGS. This CDR3 has 25 amino acids. CDR3 sequence: CALGELGLPRHYDVGIPLFPDKLIF. Written as DNA, the CDR3 is TGTGCTCTTGGGGAACTCGGCCTTCCTAGACATTATGATGTGGGGATCCCCTTATTCCCCGATAAACTCATCTTT.

This clone has just a few counts. V and J are TRDV1 and TRDJ1, with 12 bases matching TRDD3. From germline, CDR1 is TSWWSYY and CDR2 QGS. Trimming removed 0 bases from V and 0 bases from J; junction bases left unmatched: 8. The CDR3 consists of 19 residues. CDR3 region: CALGELPSNWGIHTDKLIF. The CDR3 DNA is TGTGCTCTTGGGGAACTGCCCTCAAACTGGGGGATACACACCGATAAACTCATCTTT.

This clone was counted between two and nine times. The chain has TRDV1 and TRDJ1; D not resolved. V lost 2 bases, J lost 1 base, and 8 bases lay in between. The CDR3 covers 14 residues. Germline CDR1 is TSWWSYY and CDR2 is QGS. The CDR3 is CALGETRATDKLIF. DNA for the CDR3: TGTGCTCTTGGGGAAACCCGCGCCACCGATAAACTCATCTTT.

This clone showed up just a few times. The V call is TRDV1, the J call TRDJ1; perhaps TRDD2 as D (7 bases). CDR1 TSWWSYY and CDR2 QGS come from the germline V gene. The CDR3 covers 21 residues. The germline V and J ends were trimmed by 0 bases and 2 bases, with 28 bases remaining between them. The CDR3 loop reads CALGELSYKRILAWPTDKLIF. The DNA of the CDR3 is TGTGCTCTTGGGGAACTTTCCTACAAGAGGATACTAGCTTGGCCAACCGATAAACTCATCTTT.

This clone was picked up a small number of times. The genes are TRDV1 and TRDJ1, with a weak D call TRDD2 (6 bases). The CDR3 covers 19 residues. The V end lost 3 bases, the J end lost 0 bases, and 23 bases lay between the germline ends. Germline values: CDR1 TSWWSYY, CDR2 QGS. CDR3 DNA sequence: TGTGCTCTTGGGGAGGCCTTCCCACCGACGGGGGGTTACACCGATAAACTCATCTTT. Its protein is CALGEAFPPTGGYTDKLIF.

This chain links TRDV2 with TRDJ1; D is unclear. There are 12 residues in the CDR3. V lost 6 bases and J 5 bases, leaving 12 bases between the germline ends. Germline V gene data show CDR1 as GEAIGNYY and CDR2 as EKD. The CDR3 loop reads CACLGFTDKLIF. The CDR3 nucleotides read TGTGCCTGTCTCGGGTTTACTGATAAACTCATCTTT.

This clone was observed a handful of times. This chain joins TRDV1 and TRDJ1; 9 nucleotides match TRDD3. The CDR3 is 18 residues long. J gave up 4 bases and V 2 bases, and 14 bases lay outside the gene matches. Germline CDR1 is TSWWSYY and CDR2 is QGS. CDR3 nucleotide sequence: TGTGCTCTTGGGGAAGTAAAGCCTTCCTCACTGGGGGACGATAAACTCATCTTT. Translation: CALGEVKPSSLGDDKLIF.

This chain uses TRDV1 with TRDJ1; 13 bases match TRDD3. The CDR3 has 19 residues. Losses at the gene ends were 2 bases for V and 1 base for J; bases not matched to a gene: 10. Germline V gives CDR1 TSWWSYY, CDR2 QGS. The CDR3 bases are TGTGCTCTTGGGGAAGAGTCTCTTACTGGGGGATACGTCACCGATAAACTCATCTTT. It codes for CALGEESLTGGYVTDKLIF.

This clone has only a few counts. The chain employs TRDV1 and TRDJ1, with 9 positions matching TRDD3. Germline values: CDR1 TSWWSYY, CDR2 QGS. This CDR3 comprises 14 residues. V shed 3 bases, J shed 6 bases, and the junction held 5 bases outside the gene matches. CDR3 region: CALGDGGYMYKLIF. CDR3 sequence (DNA): TGTGCTCTTGGGGATGGGGGATATATGTATAAACTCATCTTT.